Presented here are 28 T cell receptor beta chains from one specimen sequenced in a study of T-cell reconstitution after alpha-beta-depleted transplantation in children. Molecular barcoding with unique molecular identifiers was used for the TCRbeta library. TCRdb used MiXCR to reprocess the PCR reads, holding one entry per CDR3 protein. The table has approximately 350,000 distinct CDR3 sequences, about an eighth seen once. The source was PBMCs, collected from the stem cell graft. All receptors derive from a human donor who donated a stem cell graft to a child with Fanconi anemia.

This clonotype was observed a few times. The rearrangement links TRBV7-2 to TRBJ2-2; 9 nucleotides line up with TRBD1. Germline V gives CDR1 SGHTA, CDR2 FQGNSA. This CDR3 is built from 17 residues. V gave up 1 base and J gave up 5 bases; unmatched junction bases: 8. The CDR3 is CASSLGYRTGVTGELFF. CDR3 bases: TGTGCCAGCAGCTTAGGGTACCGGACAGGGGTAACCGGGGAGCTGTTTTTT.

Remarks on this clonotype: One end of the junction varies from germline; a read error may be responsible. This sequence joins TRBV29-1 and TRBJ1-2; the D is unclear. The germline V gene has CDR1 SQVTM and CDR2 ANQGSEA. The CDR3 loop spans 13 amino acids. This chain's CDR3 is CSVSRSGRDGYPF. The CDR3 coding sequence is TGCAGCGTTTCAAGATCCGGGAGGGATGGCTACCCCTTC.

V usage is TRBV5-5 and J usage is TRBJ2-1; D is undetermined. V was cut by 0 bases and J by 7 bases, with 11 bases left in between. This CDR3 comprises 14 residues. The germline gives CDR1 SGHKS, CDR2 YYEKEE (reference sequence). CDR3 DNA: TGTGCCAGCAGCTTGGCCTCTGGTGGGAATGAGCAGTTCTTC. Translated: CASSLASGGNEQFF.

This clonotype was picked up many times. The CDR3 sequence: CASSLTGGEGTIYF. The CDR3 DNA reads TGTGCCAGCAGTTTAACAGGGGGGGAAGGCACCATATATTTT. The V call is TRBV12-3 or TRBV12-4, the J call TRBJ1-3; 8 nucleotides agree with TRBD1. This CDR3 has 14 residues. The V segment lost 2 bases and the J segment 9 bases; nucleotides outside the gene matches: 6.

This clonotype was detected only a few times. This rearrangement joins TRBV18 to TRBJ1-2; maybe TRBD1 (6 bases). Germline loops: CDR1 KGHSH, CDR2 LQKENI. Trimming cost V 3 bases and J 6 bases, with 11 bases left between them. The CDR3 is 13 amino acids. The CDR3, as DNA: TGTGCCAGCTCACCGAACAGGGAAGATGGCTACACCTTC. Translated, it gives CASSPNREDGYTF.

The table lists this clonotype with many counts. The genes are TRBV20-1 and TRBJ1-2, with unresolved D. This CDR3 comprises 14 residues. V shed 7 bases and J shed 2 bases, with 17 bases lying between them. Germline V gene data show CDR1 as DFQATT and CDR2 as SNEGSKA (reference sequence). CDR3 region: CSESSLIGNYGYTF. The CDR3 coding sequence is TGCAGTGAAAGTTCCTTGATAGGGAACTATGGCTACACCTTC.

The CDR3 here is CASSLLGGPGIRSYNEQFF. CDR3 coding DNA: TGCGCCAGCAGCTTACTGGGGGGGCCGGGGATTCGCTCCTACAATGAGCAGTTCTTC. This chain connects TRBV5-1 to TRBJ2-1, with a tentative D call TRBD2 (7 bases). Germline V gives CDR1 SGHRS, CDR2 YFSETQ. V lost 2 bases, J lost 0 bases, and 21 bases lay in between. The CDR3 has 19 amino acids. Full variable domain (rest looked up from reference TRBV5-1 and TRBJ2-1): KAGVTQTPRYLIKTRGQQVTLSCSPISGHRSVSWYQQTPGQGLQFLFEYFSETQRNKGNFPGRFSGRQFSNSRSEMNVSTLELGDSALYLCASSLLGGPGIRSYNEQFFGPGTRLTVL.

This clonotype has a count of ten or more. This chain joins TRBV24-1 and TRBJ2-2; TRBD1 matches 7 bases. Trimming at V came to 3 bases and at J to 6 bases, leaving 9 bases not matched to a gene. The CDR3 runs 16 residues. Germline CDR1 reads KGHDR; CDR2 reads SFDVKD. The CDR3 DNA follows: TGTGCCACCAGTGATCCTGGCAGGGGGACGTCCGGGGAGCTGTTTTTT. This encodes CATSDPGRGTSGELFF.

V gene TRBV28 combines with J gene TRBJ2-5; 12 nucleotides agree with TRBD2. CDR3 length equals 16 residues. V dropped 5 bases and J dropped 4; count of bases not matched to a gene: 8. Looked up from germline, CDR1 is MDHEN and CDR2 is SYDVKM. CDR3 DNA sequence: TGTGCCAGCAGTGAACCGGGACTAGCGGGTGGAGAGACCCAGTACTTC. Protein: CASSEPGLAGGETQYF. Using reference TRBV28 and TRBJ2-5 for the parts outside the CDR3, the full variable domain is DVKVTQSSRYLVKRTGEKVFLECVQDMDHENMFWYRQDPGLGLRLIYFSYDVKMKEKGDIPEGYSVSREKKERFSLILESASTNQTSMYLCASSEPGLAGGETQYFGPGTRLLVL.

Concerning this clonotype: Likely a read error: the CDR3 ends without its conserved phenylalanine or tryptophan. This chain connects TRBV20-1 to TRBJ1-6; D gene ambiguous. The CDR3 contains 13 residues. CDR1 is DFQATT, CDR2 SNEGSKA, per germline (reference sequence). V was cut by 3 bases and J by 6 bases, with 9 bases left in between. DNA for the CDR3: TGCAGTGCTAGGGCGCGGAGTAATTCACCCCTCCACTGT. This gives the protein CSARARSNSPLHC.

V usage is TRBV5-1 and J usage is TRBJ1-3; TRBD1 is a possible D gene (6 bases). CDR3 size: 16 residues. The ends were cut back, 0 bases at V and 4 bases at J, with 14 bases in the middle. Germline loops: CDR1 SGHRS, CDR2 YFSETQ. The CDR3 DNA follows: TGCGCCAGCAGCTTGGATCAGGGGAAATTCGGAAACACCATATATTTT. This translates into CASSLDQGKFGNTIYF. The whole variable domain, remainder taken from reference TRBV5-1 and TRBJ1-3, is KAGVTQTPRYLIKTRGQQVTLSCSPISGHRSVSWYQQTPGQGLQFLFEYFSETQRNKGNFPGRFSGRQFSNSRSEMNVSTLELGDSALYLCASSLDQGKFGNTIYFGEGSWLTVV.

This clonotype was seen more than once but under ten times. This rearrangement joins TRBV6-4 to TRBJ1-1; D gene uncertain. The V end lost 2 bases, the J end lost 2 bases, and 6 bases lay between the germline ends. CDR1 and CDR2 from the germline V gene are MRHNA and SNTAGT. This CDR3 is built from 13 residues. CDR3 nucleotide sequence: TGTGCCAGCAGTGACGAGACTAACACTGAAGCTTTCTTT. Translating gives CASSDETNTEAFF.

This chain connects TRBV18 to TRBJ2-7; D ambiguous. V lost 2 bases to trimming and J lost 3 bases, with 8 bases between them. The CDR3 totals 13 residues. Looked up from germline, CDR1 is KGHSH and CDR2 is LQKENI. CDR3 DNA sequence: TGTGCCAGCTCACCAGGTGGATTCTACGAGCAGTACGTC. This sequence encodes CASSPGGFYEQYV.

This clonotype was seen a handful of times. The CDR3 DNA is TGTGCCAGCAGCCATACAGATTGGGAGCAGTACTTC. It encodes CASSHTDWEQYF. The V and J genes are TRBV6-6 and TRBJ2-7; no reliable D call. CDR3 length: 12 residues. V shed 6 bases and J shed 7 bases, with 13 bases lying between them. Germline lookup yields CDR1 MNHNY and CDR2 SVGAGI (reference sequence).

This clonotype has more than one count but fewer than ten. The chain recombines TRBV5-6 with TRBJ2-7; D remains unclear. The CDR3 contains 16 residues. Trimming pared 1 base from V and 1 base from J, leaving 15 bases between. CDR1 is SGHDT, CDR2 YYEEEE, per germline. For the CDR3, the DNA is TGTGCCAGCAGCTTGTGGGCTCTTAAAGATTCCTACGAGCAGTACGTC. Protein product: CASSLWALKDSYEQYV.

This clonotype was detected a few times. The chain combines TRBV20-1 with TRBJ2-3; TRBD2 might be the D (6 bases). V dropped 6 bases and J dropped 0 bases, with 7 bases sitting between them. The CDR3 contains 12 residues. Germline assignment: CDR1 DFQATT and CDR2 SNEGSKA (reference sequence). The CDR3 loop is CSAGRSTDTQYF. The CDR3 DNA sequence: TGCAGTGCGGGGAGGAGCACAGATACGCAGTATTTT.

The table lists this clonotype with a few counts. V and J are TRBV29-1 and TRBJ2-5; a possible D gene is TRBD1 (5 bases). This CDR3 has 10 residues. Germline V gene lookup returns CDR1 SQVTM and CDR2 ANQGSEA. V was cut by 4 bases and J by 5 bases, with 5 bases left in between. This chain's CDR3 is CSVGQETQYF. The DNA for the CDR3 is TGCAGCGTTGGACAGGAGACCCAGTACTTC.

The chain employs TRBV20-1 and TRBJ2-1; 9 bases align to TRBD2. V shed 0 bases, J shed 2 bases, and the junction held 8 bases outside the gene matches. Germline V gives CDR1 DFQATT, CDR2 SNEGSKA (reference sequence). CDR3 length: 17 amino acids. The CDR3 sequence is CSARDLGERGAYNEQFF. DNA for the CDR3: TGCAGTGCTAGAGATCTCGGCGAGCGGGGGGCCTACAATGAGCAGTTCTTC.

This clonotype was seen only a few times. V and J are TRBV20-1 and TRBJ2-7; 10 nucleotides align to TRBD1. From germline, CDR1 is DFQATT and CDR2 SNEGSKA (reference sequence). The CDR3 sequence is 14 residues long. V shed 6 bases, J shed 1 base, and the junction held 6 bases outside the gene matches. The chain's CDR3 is CSAFRTGGSYEQYF. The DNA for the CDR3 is TGCAGTGCCTTCCGGACAGGGGGTTCCTACGAGCAGTACTTC.

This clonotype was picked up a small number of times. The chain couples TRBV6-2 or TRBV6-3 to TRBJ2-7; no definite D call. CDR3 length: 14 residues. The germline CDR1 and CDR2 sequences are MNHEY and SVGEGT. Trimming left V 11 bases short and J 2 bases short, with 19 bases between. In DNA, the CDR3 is TGTGCCGCCCTGGAACCCAGTGGTACCTACGAGCAGTACTTC. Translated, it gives CAALEPSGTYEQYF.

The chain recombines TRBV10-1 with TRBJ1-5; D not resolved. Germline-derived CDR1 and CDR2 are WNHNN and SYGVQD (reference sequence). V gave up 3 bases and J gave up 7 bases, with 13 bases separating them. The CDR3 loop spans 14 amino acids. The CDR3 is CASSDTRCIQPQHF. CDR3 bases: TGCGCCAGCAGTGATACACGGTGTATACAGCCCCAGCATTTT.

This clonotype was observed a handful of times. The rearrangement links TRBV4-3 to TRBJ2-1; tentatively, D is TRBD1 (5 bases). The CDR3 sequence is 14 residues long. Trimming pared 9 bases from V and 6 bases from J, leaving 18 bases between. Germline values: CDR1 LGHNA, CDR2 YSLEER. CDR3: CASSPLRGSNEQFF. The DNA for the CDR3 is TGCGCCAGTTCACCCTTAAGGGGATCCAATGAGCAGTTCTTC.

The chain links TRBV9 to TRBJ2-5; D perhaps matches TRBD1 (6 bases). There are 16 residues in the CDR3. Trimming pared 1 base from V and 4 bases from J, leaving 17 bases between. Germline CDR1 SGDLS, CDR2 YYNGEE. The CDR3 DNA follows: TGTGCCAGCAGCGTAACCCCCTTGCGAGGGGGAGAGACCCAGTACTTC. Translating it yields CASSVTPLRGGETQYF.

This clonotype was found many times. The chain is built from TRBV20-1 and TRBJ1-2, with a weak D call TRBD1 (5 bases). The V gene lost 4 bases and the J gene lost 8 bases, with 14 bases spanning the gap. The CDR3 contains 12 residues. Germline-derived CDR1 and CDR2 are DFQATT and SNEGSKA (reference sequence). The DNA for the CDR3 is TGCAGTGCTACCGGGACGATCTCAGGCTACACCTTC. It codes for CSATGTISGYTF.

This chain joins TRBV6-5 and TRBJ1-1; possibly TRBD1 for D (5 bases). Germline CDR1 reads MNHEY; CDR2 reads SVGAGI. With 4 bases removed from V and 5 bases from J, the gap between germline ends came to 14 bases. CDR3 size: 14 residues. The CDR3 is CASSSQGPVTEAFF. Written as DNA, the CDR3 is TGTGCCAGCAGTTCCCAGGGACCGGTTACTGAAGCTTTCTTT.

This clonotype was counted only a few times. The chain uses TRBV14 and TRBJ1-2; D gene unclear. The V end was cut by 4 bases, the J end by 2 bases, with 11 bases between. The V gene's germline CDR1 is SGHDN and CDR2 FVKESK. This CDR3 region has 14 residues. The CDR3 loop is CASSRDPGNYGYTF. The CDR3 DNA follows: TGTGCCAGCAGCCGAGATCCGGGCAACTATGGCTACACCTTC.

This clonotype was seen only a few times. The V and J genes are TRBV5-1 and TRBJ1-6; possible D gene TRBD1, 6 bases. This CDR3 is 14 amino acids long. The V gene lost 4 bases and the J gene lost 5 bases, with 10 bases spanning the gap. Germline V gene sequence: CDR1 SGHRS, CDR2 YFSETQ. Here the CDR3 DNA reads TGCGCCAGCAGCCCGGACAGAAATAATTCACCCCTCCACTTT. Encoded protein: CASSPDRNNSPLHF.

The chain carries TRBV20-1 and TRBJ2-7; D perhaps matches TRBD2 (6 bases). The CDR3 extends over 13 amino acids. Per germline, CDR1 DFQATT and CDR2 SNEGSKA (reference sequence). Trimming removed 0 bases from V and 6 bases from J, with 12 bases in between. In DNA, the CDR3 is TGCAGTGCTAGAGATTGGAGGAGGGTCGAGCAGTACTTC. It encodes CSARDWRRVEQYF.